This TCR beta chain was sequenced during a study of shared clonotypes between healthy human individuals. Overall study: Each donor had three CD4 naive, three CD4 memory, two CD8 naive and one CD8 memory plate.

The germline CDR1 and CDR2 sequences are SGHAT and FQNNGV. The length of the CDR3 is 13 residues. With 1 base removed from V and 5 bases from J, the gap between germline ends came to 8 bases. Sequencing was performed with immunoSEQ multiplex PCR; in TCRdb, only in-frame clones are kept and a portion is missing. Among some 500,000 clones listed, 90% to 96% were seen once. Of note for this clone: What it binds is not known.

Regarding the study as a whole: In the sorted subsets, rarefaction showed sequencing was incomplete despite large depth. Several donors held 5% to 5.5% of naive CD4 clonotypes in common. Against clonotypes common to all four donors, non-shared ones had lower generation probabilities.

The chain recombines TRBV11-2 with TRBJ2-5; no clear D gene. The TCR comes from a young woman in good health. Sequenced: naive CD4+ T cells sorted from blood. Noted subset: CD45RA+ positively selected. Here the CDR3 reads CASSLGLRETQYF. CDR3 nucleotide sequence: TGTGCCAGCAGCTTAGGACTTAGGGAGACCCAGTACTTC.